The 20 T cell receptor beta chains given below trace back to one sample, sequenced in a study of response to subunit inactivated influenza vaccine. TCRdb reanalysed the RT-PCR reads using MiXCR and keeps one entry per CDR3 protein. The sample includes more than 500,000 distinct CDR3 sequences, around 10% of them seen just once. These records were also assigned to another study, of T cells expressing NK-cell markers. As reported in that work: As the method of synthesis, 5'RACE template switching with UMIs yielded TCR beta cDNA.

Sequences were derived from PBMCs from blood, sampled on the day of vaccination. These receptors all come from a man aged 45 to 65 who received an inactivated influenza vaccine.

The CDR3 protein is CASSPGTVPTDTQYF. The CDR3 DNA sequence: TGTGCCAGCAGCCCCGGGACAGTCCCCACAGATACGCAGTATTTT. V is TRBV5-4 and J is TRBJ2-3, with 7 bases matching TRBD1. With 4 bases clipped from V and 2 bases from J, the junction kept 7 bases outside the gene matches. The CDR3 length is 15 residues. CDR1 and CDR2 from the germline V gene are SGHNT and YYREEE (reference sequence).

Regarding this clonotype: With a much larger clone just one base away, this may be a read error. The chain combines TRBV10-3 with TRBJ2-3; a weak D match, TRBD1 (5 bases). The V gene lost 1 base and the J gene lost 4 bases, with 15 bases spanning the gap. In germline, CDR1 is ENHRY, CDR2 SYGVKD. The CDR3 is 16 residues long. The CDR3 sequence is CAISEWSGRQADTQYF. As DNA, the CDR3 is TGTGCCATCAGTGAGTGGTCAGGGCGTCAGGCAGATACGCAGTATTTT.

This clonotype was seen at least ten times. The V call is TRBV20-1, the J call TRBJ2-7; a weak D match, TRBD1 (5 bases). Looked up from germline, CDR1 is DFQATT and CDR2 is SNEGSKA (reference sequence). V was shortened by 3 bases and J by 4 bases, with 13 bases between the two germline ends. The CDR3 covers 13 residues. CDR3: CSARTAAEYEQYF. The DNA for the CDR3 is TGCAGTGCTAGGACAGCAGCTGAGTACGAGCAGTACTTC.

The chain combines TRBV7-8 with TRBJ2-2; 7 bases map to TRBD1. The CDR3 length is 18 residues. The trim removed 2 bases at V and 2 bases at J, leaving 11 bases unmatched. Germline V gene lookup returns CDR1 SGHVS and CDR2 FQNEAQ. The DNA of the CDR3 is TGTGCCAGCAGCTTAAAGCCCTCTACAGGGGCTAACACCGGGGAGCTGTTTTTT. Protein sequence: CASSLKPSTGANTGELFF.

Only a few counts were recorded for this clonotype. The V and J genes are TRBV9 and TRBJ2-1, with TRBD2 matching over 8 bases. The CDR3 runs 15 residues. From germline, CDR1 is SGDLS and CDR2 YYNGEE. Trimming took 3 bases from V and 3 from J; bases not matched to a gene: 5. The chain's CDR3 is CASSGSGNVYNEQFF. CDR3 nucleotides: TGTGCCAGCAGCGGTAGCGGGAATGTCTACAATGAGCAGTTCTTC. The full variable domain, completed using reference TRBV9 and TRBJ2-1, is DSGVTQTPKHLITATGQRVTLRCSPRSGDLSVYWYQQSLDQGLQFLIQYYNGEERAKGNILERFSAQQFPDLHSELNLSSLELGDSALYFCASSGSGNVYNEQFFGPGTRLTVL.

This clonotype was seen a handful of times. This sequence joins TRBV4-3 and TRBJ2-2, with 9 positions matching TRBD1. Germline values: CDR1 LGHNA, CDR2 YSLEER. This CDR3 comprises 15 residues. V lost 1 base and J lost 6; bases outside the gene matches: 3. The CDR3 nucleotides are TGCGCCAGCAGCCAAGTGACAGGGGGGTCCGGGGAGCTGTTTTTT. This translates into CASSQVTGGSGELFF.

The chain combines TRBV27 with TRBJ2-3, with a tentative D call TRBD1 (6 bases). Germline-derived CDR1 and CDR2 are MNHEY and SMNVEV (reference sequence). Trimming removed 5 bases from V and 5 bases from J, with 17 bases in between. There are 15 residues in the CDR3. CDR3 sequence: CASSLNRVWGDTQYF. DNA for the CDR3: TGTGCCAGCAGTCTTAACAGGGTTTGGGGAGATACGCAGTATTTT.

Many counts were recorded for this clonotype. The chain links TRBV28 to TRBJ2-3; 9 bases align to TRBD2. The CDR3 spans 19 residues. The germline CDR1 and CDR2 sequences are MDHEN and SYDVKM. V lost 1 base and J lost 5; bases outside the gene matches: 16. CDR3: CASSLSSYLRREGQDTQYF. For the CDR3, the DNA is TGTGCCAGCAGTTTATCGTCTTATCTGCGGCGGGAGGGCCAAGATACGCAGTATTTT.

The table lists this clonotype with a few counts. The gene calls are TRBV27 and TRBJ2-1; TRBD2 is a possible D gene (6 bases). The CDR3 runs 16 residues. From germline, CDR1 is MNHEY and CDR2 SMNVEV (reference sequence). Trimming shortened V by 2 bases and J by 2 bases, and 13 bases separated the two germline ends. In nucleotides, the CDR3 is TGTGCCAGCAGTTTAAGGGGACCGGGGGCCTACAATGAGCAGTTCTTC. Encoded protein: CASSLRGPGAYNEQFF.

This clonotype has more than one count but fewer than ten. V and J are TRBV19 and TRBJ1-5, with D hard to call. V lost 2 bases to trimming and J lost 0 bases, with 8 bases between them. This CDR3 has 15 residues. The germline gives CDR1 LNHDA, CDR2 SQIVND (reference sequence). The CDR3 DNA reads as TGTGCCAGTAGTATACTGACTGATAGCAATCAGCCCCAGCATTTT. Amino acids: CASSILTDSNQPQHF.

This clonotype was detected only a few times. The CDR3 here is CASSFGLVDTEAFF. CDR3 bases: TGTGCCAGCAGTTTTGGATTGGTGGACACTGAAGCTTTCTTT. The chain links TRBV12-3 or TRBV12-4 to TRBJ1-1; D is uncertain. The V and J ends lost 3 bases and 3 bases respectively, with 11 bases between them. The CDR3 loop spans 14 amino acids.

The chain employs TRBV11-1 and TRBJ1-5; maybe TRBD1 (5 bases). V lost 6 bases and J lost 7, with 13 bases in between. This CDR3 has 13 amino acids. Looked up from germline, CDR1 is SGHAT and CDR2 is FQDESV (reference sequence). The CDR3 coding sequence is TGTGCCAGCAGTTGGGACCTGGGCCAGCCCCAGCATTTT. Protein: CASSWDLGQPQHF.

This clonotype was recorded a few times. The chain recombines TRBV3-1 with TRBJ2-7; 12 nucleotides agree with TRBD2. Germline CDR1 is LGHDT and CDR2 is YNNKEL (reference sequence). This CDR3 comprises 14 residues. J lost 12 bases, V lost 1 base, and 7 bases had no gene match. DNA for the CDR3: TGTGCCAGCAGCCAAGCTAGCGGGAGGGACCCCCCGTACTTC. It specifies CASSQASGRDPPYF.

There are a few counts of this clonotype. The chain combines TRBV5-1 with TRBJ1-1; TRBD1 is a possible D gene (6 bases). Per germline, CDR1 SGHRS and CDR2 YFSETQ. Trimming cost V 0 bases and J 8 bases, with 8 bases left between them. There are 12 residues in the CDR3. CDR3 coding DNA: TGCGCCAGCAGCTTGGCTGGACAGGAAGCTTTCTTT. Translated: CASSLAGQEAFF.

The CDR3 nucleotides are TGTGCCAGCAGCTTAGGGCTGGGCCCATCCTACAATGAGCAGTTCTTC. It specifies CASSLGLGPSYNEQFF. J is TRBJ2-1 and V is TRBV7-9; D remains unclear. The germline gives CDR1 SEHNR, CDR2 FQNEAQ (reference sequence). This CDR3 region has 16 residues. The V end was cut by 1 base, the J end by 1 base, with 11 bases between.

The chain is built from TRBV5-1 and TRBJ2-7; the D gene is possibly TRBD1 (6 bases). The germline V gene has CDR1 SGHRS and CDR2 YFSETQ. The CDR3 is 17 amino acids. Trimming removed 1 base at V and 3 bases at J, with 20 bases between. In nucleotides, the CDR3 is TGCGCCAGCAGCTTGACCCCTACAGGGTTGGGGGACTACGAGCAGTACTTC. This gives the protein CASSLTPTGLGDYEQYF.

This clonotype was observed many times. The chain is built from TRBV6-5 and TRBJ1-2; unclear D gene. V shed 0 bases and J shed 8 bases, with 10 bases lying between them. Germline V gene sequence: CDR1 MNHEY, CDR2 SVGAGI. The CDR3 consists of 13 residues. CDR3 DNA: TGTGCCAGCAGTTACTCCGCGTGGAAAGGCTACACCTTC. Its protein product is CASSYSAWKGYTF.

This chain joins TRBV20-1 and TRBJ2-5; the match to TRBD2 covers 9 bases. After removal of 3 bases from V and 2 bases from J, the junction contained 13 bases not matched to a gene. This CDR3 region has 17 residues. The germline V gene encodes CDR1 DFQATT and CDR2 SNEGSKA (reference sequence). The CDR3 spells CSASNWGVAGVQETQYF. The DNA for the CDR3 is TGCAGTGCTAGTAACTGGGGAGTAGCGGGGGTACAAGAGACCCAGTACTTC.

The J gene is TRBJ2-7, the V gene TRBV28; 10 bases line up with TRBD2. J lost 1 base, V lost 2 bases, and 8 bases had no gene match. The CDR3 is made up of 17 amino acids. CDR1 is MDHEN and CDR2 is SYDVKM in the germline V gene. This CDR3 is CASSLGILAGSSYEQYF. The CDR3 nucleotides are TGTGCCAGCAGTTTAGGTATACTAGCGGGATCGTCCTACGAGCAGTACTTC.

This clonotype was picked up one time. V is TRBV25-1 and J is TRBJ2-2; D may correspond to TRBD1 or TRBD2 (5 bases each). The CDR3 covers 15 residues. Trimming left V 7 bases short and J 5 bases short, with 17 bases between. Germline CDR1 reads MGHDK; CDR2 reads SYGVNS. CDR3 DNA sequence: TGTGCCAGCATCCCCCCGGGACCGGGGACCGGGGAGCTGTTTTTT. It encodes CASIPPGPGTGELFF.